This entry features one T cell receptor (beta chain) sequence. Clones were sequenced by immunoSEQ multiplex PCR, and TCRdb holds only the in-frame ones, with some missing. The repertoire holds approximately 11,000 clones, with around 81% as singletons. The entry originates in a study of cytotoxic CD8 clonotypes in ibrutinib-treated CLL. The germline gives CDR1 LNHDA, CDR2 SQIVND (reference sequence). This CDR3 is built from 13 residues. The junction had 8 bases not matched to a gene; V was cut back by 6 bases and J by 8 bases. The receptor comes from a human donor with chronic lymphocytic leukemia. Here the sequenced sample was PBMCs, taken at disease progression, from a patient treated with ibrutinib. V gene TRBV19 combines with J gene TRBJ2-5, with 8 nucleotides matching TRBD1. As DNA, the CDR3 is TGTGCCAGTAGACCCAACGGACAGGGAACCCAGTACTTC. The encoded protein is CASRPNGQGTQYF.